One and the same sample provided the 3 T cell receptor beta chains below, sequenced in a study of cytomegalovirus exposure and HLA in healthy donors. Profiling relied on immunoSEQ multiplex PCR, and the TCRdb table lists in-frame clones only, not all of them. The sample has about 280,000 clones; roughly 90% are singletons. Source material: PBMCs. These receptors were taken from a young woman in good health and CMV-seronegative.

In regard to this clone: Relative to the germline gene, one junction end is altered; a read error may explain this. This rearrangement joins TRBV27 to TRBJ2-7, with D perhaps TRBD1 (5 bases). CDR1 MNHEY and CDR2 SMNVEV come from the germline V gene (reference sequence). The CDR3 sequence is 15 residues long. CDR3: CASSLSGQGTYEQYF. CDR3 sequence (DNA): TGTGCCAGCAGTCTATCCGGGCAGGGTACCTACGAGCAGTACTTC.

The rearrangement joins TRBV28 to TRBJ1-1; possibly TRBD1 for D (6 bases). The CDR3 loop spans 13 amino acids. Germline V gene lookup returns CDR1 MDHEN and CDR2 SYDVKM. Trimming took 6 bases from V and 8 from J, leaving 16 bases between them. CDR3 sequence reads: CASRKGGGFEAFF. In DNA, the CDR3 is TGTGCCAGCAGAAAAGGGGGGGGGTTCGAAGCTTTCTTT. Based on the CDR3 plus reference TRBV28 and TRBJ1-1, the full variable domain is DVKVTQSSRYLVKRTGEKVFLECVQDMDHENMFWYRQDPGLGLRLIYFSYDVKMKEKGDIPEGYSVSREKKERFSLILESASTNQTSMYLCASRKGGGFEAFFGQGTRLTVV.

The V and J genes are TRBV5-1 and TRBJ2-3; 7 nucleotides align to TRBD2. This CDR3 has 15 amino acids. The trim removed 5 bases at V and 2 bases at J, leaving 8 bases unmatched. Germline CDR1 and CDR2: SGHRS and YFSETQ. The CDR3 DNA follows: TGCGCCAGCAGAATGGGGCGGGGGTACACAGATACGCAGTATTTT. This translates into CASRMGRGYTDTQYF. Full variable domain (missing parts from reference TRBV5-1 and TRBJ2-3): KAGVTQTPRYLIKTRGQQVTLSCSPISGHRSVSWYQQTPGQGLQFLFEYFSETQRNKGNFPGRFSGRQFSNSRSEMNVSTLELGDSALYLCASRMGRGYTDTQYFGPGTRLTVL.